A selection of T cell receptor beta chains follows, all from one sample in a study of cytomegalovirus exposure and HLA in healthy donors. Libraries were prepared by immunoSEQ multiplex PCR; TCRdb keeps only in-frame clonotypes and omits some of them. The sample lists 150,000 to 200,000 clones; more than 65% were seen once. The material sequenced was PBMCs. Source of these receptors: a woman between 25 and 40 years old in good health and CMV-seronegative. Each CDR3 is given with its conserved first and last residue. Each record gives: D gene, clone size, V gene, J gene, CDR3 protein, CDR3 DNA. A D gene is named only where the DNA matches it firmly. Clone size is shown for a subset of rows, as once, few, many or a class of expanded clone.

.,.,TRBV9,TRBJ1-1,CASSVASRDTEAFF,TGTGCCAGCAGCGTAGCTTCGAGGGACACTGAAGCTTTCTTT
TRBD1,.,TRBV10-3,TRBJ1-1,CAISSGQGKISVNTEAFF,TGTGCCATCAGCTCCGGACAGGGGAAGATTTCCGTGAACACTGAAGCTTTCTTT
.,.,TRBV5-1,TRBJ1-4,CASSPGQGRIRKLFF,TGCGCCAGCAGCCCCGGGCAGGGGCGGATCCGAAAACTGTTTTTT
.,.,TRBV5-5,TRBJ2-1,CASSPLGGARGNSGNEQFF,TGTGCCAGCAGCCCCCTGGGGGGCGCAAGGGGGAATAGCGGGAATGAGCAGTTCTTC
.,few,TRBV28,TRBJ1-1,CASSPVGGENTEAFF,TGTGCCAGCAGCCCAGTGGGGGGAGAGAACACTGAAGCTTTCTTT
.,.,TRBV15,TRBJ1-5,CATSREQIGAQHF,TGTGCCACCAGCAGAGAGCAAATCGGGGCCCAGCATTTT
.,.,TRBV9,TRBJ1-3,CASSVGSSGNTIYF,TGTGCCAGCAGCGTAGGCAGCTCTGGAAACACCATATATTTT
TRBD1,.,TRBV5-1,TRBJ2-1,CASSLGGTVINEQFF,TGCGCCAGCAGCTTGGGTGGGACAGTGATCAATGAGCAGTTCTTC
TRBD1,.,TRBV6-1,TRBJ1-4,CASSRDSQSREKLFF,TGTGCCAGCAGCCGGGACAGCCAGAGTCGGGAAAAACTGTTTTTT
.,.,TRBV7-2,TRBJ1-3,CASSVSGRRSSGNTIYF,TGTGCCAGCAGCGTATCGGGTCGGCGAAGCTCTGGAAACACCATATATTTT
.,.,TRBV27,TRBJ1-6,CASSFSGNNSPLHF,TGTGCCAGCAGTTTTAGCGGAAATAATTCACCCCTCCACTTT
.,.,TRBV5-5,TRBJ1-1,CASSLPGTMNTEAFF,TGTGCCAGCAGCTTGCCAGGAACGATGAACACTGAAGCTTTCTTT
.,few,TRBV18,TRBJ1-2,CASSPVTDYGYTF,TGTGCCAGCTCACCGGTGACAGACTATGGCTACACCTTC
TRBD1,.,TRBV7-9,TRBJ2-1,CASSSGQDPNEQFF,TGTGCCAGCAGCTCCGGACAGGATCCCAATGAGCAGTTCTTC
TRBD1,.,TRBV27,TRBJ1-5,CASSSIQTGYQPQHF,TGTGCCAGCAGTTCGATACAGACAGGGTATCAGCCCCAGCATTTT
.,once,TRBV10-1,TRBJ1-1,CASSESSAGTEAFF,TGCGCCAGCAGTGAGTCGAGTGCGGGCACTGAAGCTTTCTTT
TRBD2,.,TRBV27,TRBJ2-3,CASSFGTSGSTDTQYF,TGTGCCAGCAGTTTTGGGACTAGCGGGTCCACAGATACGCAGTATTTT
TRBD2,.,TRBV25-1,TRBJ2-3,CASSEMTSGTQYF,TGTGCCAGCAGTGAGATGACTAGCGGTACGCAGTATTTT
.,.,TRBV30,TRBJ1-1,CAWCPLQVHAEAFF,TGTGCCTGGTGTCCCCTCCAGGTACACGCTGAAGCTTTCTTT
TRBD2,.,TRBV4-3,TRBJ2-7,CASSKEGLASNEQYF,TGCGCCAGCAGCAAAGAGGGACTAGCGTCAAACGAGCAGTACTTC
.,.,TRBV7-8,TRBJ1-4,CASSRDLTVEKLFF,TGTGCCAGCAGCCGAGACCTGACTGTGGAAAAACTGTTTTTT
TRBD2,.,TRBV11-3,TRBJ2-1,CASSLTSGANNEQFF,TGTGCCAGCAGCTTGACTAGCGGGGCTAACAATGAGCAGTTCTTC
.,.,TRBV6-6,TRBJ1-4,CASSSTRGNGVEKLFF,TGTGCCAGCAGTTCGACTCGGGGGAACGGGGTGGAAAAACTGTTTTTT
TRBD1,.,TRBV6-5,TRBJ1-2,CASSYAGQGGGYTF,TGTGCCAGCAGTTACGCGGGACAGGGGGGCGGCTACACCTTC
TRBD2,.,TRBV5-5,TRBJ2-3,CASSSGLAGGSQYF,TGTGCCAGCAGCAGCGGACTAGCGGGGGGCTCGCAGTATTTT
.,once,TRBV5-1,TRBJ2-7,CASSLIPSYEQYF,TGCGCCAGCAGCTTGATTCCGTCCTACGAGCAGTACTTC
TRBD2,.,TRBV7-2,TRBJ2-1,CASSLLAGSNEQFF,TGTGCCAGCAGCTTACTAGCGGGGAGCAATGAGCAGTTCTTC
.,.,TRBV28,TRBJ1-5,CASSFEGWEPQHF,TGTGCCAGCAGTTTTGAGGGCTGGGAGCCCCAGCATTTT
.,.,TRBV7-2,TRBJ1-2,CASVTGRANYGYTF,TGTGCCAGCGTCACCGGGAGGGCGAACTATGGCTACACCTTC
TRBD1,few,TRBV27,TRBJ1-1,CASRGQGNTEAFF,TGTGCCAGCAGGGGACAGGGGAACACTGAAGCTTTCTTT
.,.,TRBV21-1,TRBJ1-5,CASSTFPGSGNQPQHF,TGTGCCAGCAGCACTTTTCCGGGATCGGGAAATCAGCCCCAGCATTTT
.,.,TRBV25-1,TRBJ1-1,CASSWGDPEAFF,TGTGCCAGCTCTTGGGGGGACCCTGAAGCTTTCTTT
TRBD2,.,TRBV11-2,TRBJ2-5,CASSLETSGGFHQETQYF,TGTGCCAGCAGCTTAGAGACTAGCGGGGGGTTTCACCAAGAGACCCAGTACTTC
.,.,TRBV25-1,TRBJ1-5,CASSESSGVGQPQHF,TGTGCCAGCAGTGAATCTTCAGGGGTGGGTCAGCCCCAGCATTTT
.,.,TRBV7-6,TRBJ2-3,CASSLGWAGTDTQYF,TGTGCCAGCAGCCTAGGGTGGGCAGGGACAGATACGCAGTATTTT
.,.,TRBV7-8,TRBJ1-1,CASSFDRLNTEAFF,TGTGCCAGCAGCTTCGACAGGCTGAACACTGAAGCTTTCTTT
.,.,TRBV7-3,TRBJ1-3,CASSLTGVGNTIYF,TGTGCCAGCAGCTTAACCGGGGTTGGAAACACCATATATTTT
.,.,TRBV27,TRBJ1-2,CASSLSVGGGGYTF,TGTGCCAGCAGTTTATCGGTAGGAGGTGGAGGCTACACCTTC
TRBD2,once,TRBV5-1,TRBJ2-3,CASSFSLAGGDTQYF,TGCGCCAGCAGCTTCAGTCTAGCGGGAGGTGATACGCAGTATTTT
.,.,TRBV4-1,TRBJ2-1,CASSLTDNEQFF,TGCGCCAGCAGCTTAACAGACAATGAGCAGTTCTTC
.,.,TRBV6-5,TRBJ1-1,CASSYGAGGTEAFF,TGTGCCAGCAGTTACGGGGCCGGGGGCACTGAAGCTTTCTTT
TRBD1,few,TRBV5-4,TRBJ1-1,CASSVLTGMNEAFF,TGTGCCAGCAGCGTCCTGACAGGGATGAATGAAGCTTTCTTT
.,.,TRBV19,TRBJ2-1,CATGDTLYNEQFF,TGTGCCACTGGGGACACGTTATACAATGAGCAGTTCTTC
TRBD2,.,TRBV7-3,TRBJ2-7,CASSLGASGLYEQYF,TGTGCCAGCAGCTTAGGGGCTAGCGGGCTCTACGAGCAGTACTTC
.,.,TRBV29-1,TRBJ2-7,CSVGLQDEQYF,TGCAGCGTTGGTCTTCAGGACGAGCAGTACTTC
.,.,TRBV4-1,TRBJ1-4,CASSQGVRTNEKLFF,TGCGCCAGCAGCCAAGGGGTGCGGACTAATGAAAAACTGTTTTTT